This passage covers 4 T cell receptor beta chains from one sample sequenced in a study of blood T cells in healthy people across ages. Using a J-beta primer mix together with a sample-barcoded 5' primer, a second PCR was run for 7 to 11 cycles. TCRdb independently ran MiXCR on the 5' RACE reads; one entry per CDR3 protein. The profile shows some 1,500,000 distinct CDR3 sequences, around 40% of them singletons. The specimen was blood. All receptors derive from a woman under 30 in good health.

This chain connects TRBV20-1 to TRBJ2-3, with a tentative D call TRBD2 (6 bases). Germline lookup yields CDR1 DFQATT and CDR2 SNEGSKA (reference sequence). This CDR3 is 16 amino acids long. The V gene lost 2 bases and the J gene lost 3 bases, with 18 bases spanning the gap. The CDR3 is CSARMPGLRPTDTQYF. In DNA form, the CDR3 reads TGCAGTGCTAGAATGCCGGGACTCCGCCCTACAGATACGCAGTATTTT.

About this clonotype: This may arise from a read error, as a much more abundant clone is one base away. The chain employs TRBV27 and TRBJ2-4, with D possibly TRBD1 on 6 matching bases. The end of the DNA fits TRBJ2-7 better, so the J call may be wrong. Germline-derived CDR1 and CDR2 are MNHEY and SMNVEV (reference sequence). There are 15 residues in the CDR3. In DNA form, the CDR3 reads TGTGCCAGCAGTCCCCTAGGGCAGGGGTCCTCCGAGCAGTACTTC. This codes for CASSPLGQGSSEQYF.

This clonotype turned up a few times. The rearrangement joins TRBV3-1 to TRBJ2-3; D remains unclear. This CDR3 is built from 13 residues. In germline, CDR1 is LGHDT, CDR2 YNNKEL (reference sequence). V was cut by 1 base and J by 6 bases, with 8 bases left in between. CDR3 coding DNA: TGTGCCAGCAGCCAAGCTTCCGGCGATACGCAGTATTTT. Its translation is CASSQASGDTQYF.

This clonotype was seen many times. The junction differs from germline at one of its ends, possibly a read error. DNA of the CDR3: TGTGCTAGCAGCTTGAGGTCGGCTTACGAGCAGTACTTC. Its translation: CASSLRSAYEQYF. The chain uses TRBV7-7 and TRBJ2-7; no definite D call. The CDR3 loop spans 13 amino acids. The germline gives CDR1 SSHAT, CDR2 FNYEAQ (reference sequence).